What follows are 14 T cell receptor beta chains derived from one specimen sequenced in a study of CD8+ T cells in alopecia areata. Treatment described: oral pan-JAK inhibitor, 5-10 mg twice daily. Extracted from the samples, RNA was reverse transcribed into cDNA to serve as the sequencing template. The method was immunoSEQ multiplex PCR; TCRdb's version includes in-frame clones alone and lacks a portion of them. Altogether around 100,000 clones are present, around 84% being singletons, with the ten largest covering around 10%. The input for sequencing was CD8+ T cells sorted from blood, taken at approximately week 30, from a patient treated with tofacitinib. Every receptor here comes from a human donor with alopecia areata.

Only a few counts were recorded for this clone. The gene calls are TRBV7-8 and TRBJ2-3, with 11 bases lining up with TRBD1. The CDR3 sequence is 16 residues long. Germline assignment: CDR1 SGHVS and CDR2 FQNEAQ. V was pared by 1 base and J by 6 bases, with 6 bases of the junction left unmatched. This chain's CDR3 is CASSLGGTGGLDTQYF. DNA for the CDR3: TGTGCCAGCAGCTTAGGAGGGACAGGGGGATTGGATACGCAGTATTTT.

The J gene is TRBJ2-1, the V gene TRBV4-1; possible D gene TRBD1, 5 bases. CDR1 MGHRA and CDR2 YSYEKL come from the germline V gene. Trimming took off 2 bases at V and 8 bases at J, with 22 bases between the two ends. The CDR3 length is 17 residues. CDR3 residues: CASSQPFRQGIGDEQFF. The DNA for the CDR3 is TGCGCCAGCAGCCAACCTTTTCGTCAGGGAATTGGTGATGAGCAGTTCTTC.

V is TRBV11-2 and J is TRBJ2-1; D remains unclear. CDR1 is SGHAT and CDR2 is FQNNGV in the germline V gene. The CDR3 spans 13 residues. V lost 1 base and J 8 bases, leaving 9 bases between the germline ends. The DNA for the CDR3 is TGTGCCAGCAGCTTAGGCTCGGCTGATGAGCAGTTCTTC. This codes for CASSLGSADEQFF.

CDR3 residues: CASSQTHTGPGNTIYF. The CDR3 bases are TGCGCCAGCAGCCAAACCCATACAGGGCCTGGAAACACCATATATTTT. The chain links TRBV4-1 to TRBJ1-3; D may be TRBD1 (6 bases). Germline CDR1 reads MGHRA; CDR2 reads YSYEKL. Trimming took off 2 bases at V and 2 bases at J, with 13 bases between the two ends. The CDR3 sequence is 16 residues long.

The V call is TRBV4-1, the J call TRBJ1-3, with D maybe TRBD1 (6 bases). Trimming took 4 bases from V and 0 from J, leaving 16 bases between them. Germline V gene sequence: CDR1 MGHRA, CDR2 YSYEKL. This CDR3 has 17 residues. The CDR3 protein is CASSPAGATTSGNTIYF. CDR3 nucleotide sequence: TGCGCCAGCAGCCCAGCGGGGGCCACGACCTCTGGAAACACCATATATTTT.

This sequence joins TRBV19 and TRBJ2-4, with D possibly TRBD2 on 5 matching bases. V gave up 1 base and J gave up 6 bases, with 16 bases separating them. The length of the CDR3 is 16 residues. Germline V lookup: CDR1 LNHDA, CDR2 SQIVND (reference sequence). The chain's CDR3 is CASSIGYSGRLNIQYF. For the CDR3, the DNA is TGTGCCAGTAGTATAGGATACAGCGGTAGATTAAACATTCAGTACTTC.

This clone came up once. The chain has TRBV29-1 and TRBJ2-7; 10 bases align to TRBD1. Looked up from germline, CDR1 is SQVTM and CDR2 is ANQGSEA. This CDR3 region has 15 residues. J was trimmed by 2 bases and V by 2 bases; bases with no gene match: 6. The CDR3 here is CSVEWWTGGTYEQYF. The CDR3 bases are TGCAGCGTTGAATGGTGGACAGGGGGGACCTACGAGCAGTACTTC.

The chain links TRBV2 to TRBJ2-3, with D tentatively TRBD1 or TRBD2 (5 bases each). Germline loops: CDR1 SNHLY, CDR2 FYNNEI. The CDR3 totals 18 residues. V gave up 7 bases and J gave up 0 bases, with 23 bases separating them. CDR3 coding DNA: TGTGCCAGCATCAGAACTCGGGACCTTTCAGCTAGCACAGATACGCAGTATTTT. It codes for CASIRTRDLSASTDTQYF.

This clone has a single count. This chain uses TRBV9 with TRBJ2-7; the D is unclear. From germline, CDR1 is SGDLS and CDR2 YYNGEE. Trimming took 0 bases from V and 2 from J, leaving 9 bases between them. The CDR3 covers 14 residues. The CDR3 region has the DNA TGTGCCAGCAGCGTAGAGCCGGAAACCTACGAGCAGTACTTC. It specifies CASSVEPETYEQYF.

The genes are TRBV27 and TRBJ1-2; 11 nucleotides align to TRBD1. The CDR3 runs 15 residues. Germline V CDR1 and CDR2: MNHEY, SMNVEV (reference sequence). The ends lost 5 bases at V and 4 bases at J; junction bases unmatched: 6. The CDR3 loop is CASSTDRGPRYGYTF. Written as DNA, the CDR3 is TGTGCCAGCAGTACGGACAGGGGGCCCCGCTATGGCTACACCTTC.

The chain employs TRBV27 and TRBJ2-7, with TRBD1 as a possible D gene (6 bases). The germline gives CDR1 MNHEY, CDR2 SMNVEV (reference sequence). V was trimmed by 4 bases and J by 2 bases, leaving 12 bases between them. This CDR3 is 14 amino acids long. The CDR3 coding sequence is TGTGCCAGCAGTTCCCGGACAGCCCCCTACGAGCAGTACTTC. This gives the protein CASSSRTAPYEQYF.

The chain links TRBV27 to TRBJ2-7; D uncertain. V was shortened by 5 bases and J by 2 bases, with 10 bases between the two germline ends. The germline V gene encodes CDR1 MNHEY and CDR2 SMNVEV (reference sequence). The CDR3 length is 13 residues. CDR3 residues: CASSLGFAYEQYF. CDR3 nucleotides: TGTGCCAGCAGTCTGGGCTTTGCCTACGAGCAGTACTTC.

CDR3 sequence: CASSGGQETQYF. The CDR3 region has the DNA TGCGCCAGCAGCGGGGGACAAGAGACCCAGTACTTC. The V and J genes are TRBV5-1 and TRBJ2-5; D might be TRBD1 or TRBD2, each matching 5 bases. Germline values: CDR1 SGHRS, CDR2 YFSETQ. The ends were cut back, 4 bases at V and 2 bases at J, with 6 bases in the middle. The CDR3 length is 12 residues.

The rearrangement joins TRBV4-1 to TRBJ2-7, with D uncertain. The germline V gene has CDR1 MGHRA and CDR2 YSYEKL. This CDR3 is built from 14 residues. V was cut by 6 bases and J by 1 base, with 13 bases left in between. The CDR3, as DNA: TGCGCCAGCAGGCGACATGGCGGTTCCTACGAGCAGTACTTC. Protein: CASRRHGGSYEQYF.